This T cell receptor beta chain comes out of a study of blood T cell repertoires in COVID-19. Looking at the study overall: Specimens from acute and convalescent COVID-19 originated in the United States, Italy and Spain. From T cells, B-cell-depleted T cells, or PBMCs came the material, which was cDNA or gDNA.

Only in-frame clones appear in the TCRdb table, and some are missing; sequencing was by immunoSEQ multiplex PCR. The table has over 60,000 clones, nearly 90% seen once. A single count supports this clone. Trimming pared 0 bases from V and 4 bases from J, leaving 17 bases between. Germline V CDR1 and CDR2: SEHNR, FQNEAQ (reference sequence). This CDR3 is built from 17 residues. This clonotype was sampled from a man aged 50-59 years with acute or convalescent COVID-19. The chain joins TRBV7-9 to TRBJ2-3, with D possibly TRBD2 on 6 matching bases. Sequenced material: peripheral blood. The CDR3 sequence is CASSLAPGMWGADTQYF. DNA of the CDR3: TGTGCCAGCAGCTTAGCCCCCGGGATGTGGGGGGCAGATACGCAGTATTTT.